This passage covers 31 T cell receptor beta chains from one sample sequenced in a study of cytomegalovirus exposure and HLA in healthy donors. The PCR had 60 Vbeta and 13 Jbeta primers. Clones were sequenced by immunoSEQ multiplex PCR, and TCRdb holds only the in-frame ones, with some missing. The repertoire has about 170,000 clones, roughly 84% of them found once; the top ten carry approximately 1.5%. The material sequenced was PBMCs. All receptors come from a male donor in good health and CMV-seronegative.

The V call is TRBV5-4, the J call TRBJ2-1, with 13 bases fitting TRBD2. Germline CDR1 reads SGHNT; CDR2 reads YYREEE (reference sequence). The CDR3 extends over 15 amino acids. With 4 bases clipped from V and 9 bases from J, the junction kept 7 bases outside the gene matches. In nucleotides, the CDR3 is TGTGCCAGCAGCATGACTAGCGGGGGGTACGGTGAGCAGTTCTTC. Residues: CASSMTSGGYGEQFF.

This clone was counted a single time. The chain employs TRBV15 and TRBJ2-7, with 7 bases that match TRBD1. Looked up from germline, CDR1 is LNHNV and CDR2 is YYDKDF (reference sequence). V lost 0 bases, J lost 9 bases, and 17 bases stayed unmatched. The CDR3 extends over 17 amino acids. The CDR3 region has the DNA TGTGCCACCAGCAGAGATCAACTCGGCAGGGGGTTGGCGGGGCAGTACTTC. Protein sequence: CATSRDQLGRGLAGQYF. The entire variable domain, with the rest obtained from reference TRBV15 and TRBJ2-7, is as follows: DAMVIQNPRYQVTQFGKPVTLSCSQTLNHNVMYWYQQKSSQAPKLLFHYYDKDFNNEADTPDNFQSRRPNTSFCFLDIRSPGLGDTAMYLCATSRDQLGRGLAGQYFGPGTRLTVT.

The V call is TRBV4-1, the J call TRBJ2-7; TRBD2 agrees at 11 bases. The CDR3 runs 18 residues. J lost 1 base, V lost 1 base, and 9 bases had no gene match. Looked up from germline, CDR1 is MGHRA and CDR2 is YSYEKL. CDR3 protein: CASSQGGTSGALSYEQYF. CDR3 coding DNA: TGCGCCAGCAGCCAAGGAGGGACTAGCGGAGCCTTATCCTACGAGCAGTACTTC.

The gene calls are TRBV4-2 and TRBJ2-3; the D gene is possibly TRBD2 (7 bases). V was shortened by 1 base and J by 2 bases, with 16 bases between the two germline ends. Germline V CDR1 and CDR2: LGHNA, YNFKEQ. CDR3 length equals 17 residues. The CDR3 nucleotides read TGTGCCAGCAGCCAAGCTGGGGGGGCCGGAGTCACAGATACGCAGTATTTT. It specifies CASSQAGGAGVTDTQYF.

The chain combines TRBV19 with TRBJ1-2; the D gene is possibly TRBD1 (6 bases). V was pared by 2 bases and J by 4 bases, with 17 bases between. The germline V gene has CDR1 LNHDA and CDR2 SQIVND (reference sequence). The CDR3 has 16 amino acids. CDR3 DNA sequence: TGTGCCAGTAGTATACTCCGGACAGTGGCTTCCTATGGCTACACCTTC. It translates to CASSILRTVASYGYTF.

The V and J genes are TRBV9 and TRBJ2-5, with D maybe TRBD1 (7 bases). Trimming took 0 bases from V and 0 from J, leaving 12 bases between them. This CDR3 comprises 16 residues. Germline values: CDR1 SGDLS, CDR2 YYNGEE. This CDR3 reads CASSVAPRGDQETQYF. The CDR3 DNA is TGTGCCAGCAGCGTAGCTCCCAGGGGGGACCAAGAGACCCAGTACTTC.

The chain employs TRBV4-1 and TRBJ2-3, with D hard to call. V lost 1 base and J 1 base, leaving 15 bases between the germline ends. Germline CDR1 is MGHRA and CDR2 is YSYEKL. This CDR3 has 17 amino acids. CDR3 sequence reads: CASSQVGSLGGTDTQYF. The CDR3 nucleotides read TGCGCCAGCAGCCAAGTTGGCTCTCTTGGTGGCACAGATACGCAGTATTTT.

In nucleotides, the CDR3 is TGTGCCAGCTCACCAAGCGGGAGGGCCGTAGGGGGCCTCACGAACATTCAGTACTTC. Amino acid sequence: CASSPSGRAVGGLTNIQYF. The chain combines TRBV18 with TRBJ2-4, with TRBD2 identical over 10 bases. The ends lost 2 bases at V and 7 bases at J; junction bases unmatched: 17. CDR3 length equals 19 residues. CDR1 and CDR2 from the germline V gene are KGHSH and LQKENI.

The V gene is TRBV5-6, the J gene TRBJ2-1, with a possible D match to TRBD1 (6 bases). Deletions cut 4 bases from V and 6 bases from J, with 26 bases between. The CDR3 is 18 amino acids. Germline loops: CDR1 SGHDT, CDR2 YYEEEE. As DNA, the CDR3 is TGTGCCAGCAGCCCGACAGGAAAGAGCTTCTTACTACCCAATGAGCAGTTCTTC. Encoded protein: CASSPTGKSFLLPNEQFF.

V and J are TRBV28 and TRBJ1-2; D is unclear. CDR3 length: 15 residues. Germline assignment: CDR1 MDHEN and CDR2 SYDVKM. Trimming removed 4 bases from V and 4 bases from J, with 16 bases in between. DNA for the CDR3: TGTGCCAGCAGTTCCCCGGGGTACCGTGTCTATGGCTACACCTTC. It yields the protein CASSSPGYRVYGYTF.

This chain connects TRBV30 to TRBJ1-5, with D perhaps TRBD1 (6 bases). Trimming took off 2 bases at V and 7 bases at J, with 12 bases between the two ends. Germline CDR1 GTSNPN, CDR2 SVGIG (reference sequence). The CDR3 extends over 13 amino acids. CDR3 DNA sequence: TGTGCCTGGAGTCCGACAGGAACACAGCCCCAGCATTTT. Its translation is CAWSPTGTQPQHF. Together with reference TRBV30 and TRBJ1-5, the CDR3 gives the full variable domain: SQTIHQWPATLVQPVGSPLSLECTVEGTSNPNLYWYRQAAGRGLQLLFYSVGIGQISSEVPQNLSASRPQDRQFILSSKKLLLSDSGFYLCAWSPTGTQPQHFGDGTRLSIL.

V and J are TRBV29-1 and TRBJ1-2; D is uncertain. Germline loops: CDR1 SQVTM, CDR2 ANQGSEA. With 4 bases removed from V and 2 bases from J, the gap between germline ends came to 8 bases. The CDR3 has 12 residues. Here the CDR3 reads CSVGLRNYGYTF. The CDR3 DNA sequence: TGCAGCGTTGGGTTGCGGAACTATGGCTACACCTTC.

The CDR3 region is CASRMGQGGTEAFF. For the CDR3, the DNA is TGTGCCAGCAGAATGGGACAGGGGGGGACTGAAGCTTTCTTT. The rearrangement joins TRBV6-1 to TRBJ1-1, with TRBD1 matching over 11 bases. With V trimmed by 6 bases and J by 5 bases, 5 bases remained unmatched. The CDR3 loop spans 14 amino acids. Germline lookup yields CDR1 MNHNS and CDR2 SASEGT.

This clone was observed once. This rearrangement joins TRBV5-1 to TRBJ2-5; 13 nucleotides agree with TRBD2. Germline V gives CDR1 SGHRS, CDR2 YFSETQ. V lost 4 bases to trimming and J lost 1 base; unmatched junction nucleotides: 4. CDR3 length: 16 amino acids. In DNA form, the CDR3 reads TGCGCCAGCAGCGCCGGACTAGCGGGGGCCCAAGAGACCCAGTACTTC. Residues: CASSAGLAGAQETQYF.

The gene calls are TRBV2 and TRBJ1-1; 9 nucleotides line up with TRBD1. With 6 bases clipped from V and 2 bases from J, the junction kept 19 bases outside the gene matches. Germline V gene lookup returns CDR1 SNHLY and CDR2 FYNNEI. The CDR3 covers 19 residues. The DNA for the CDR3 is TGTGCCAGCAGCGATATCGGGACAGGGCGATTAGGACCTAACACTGAAGCTTTCTTT. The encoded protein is CASSDIGTGRLGPNTEAFF. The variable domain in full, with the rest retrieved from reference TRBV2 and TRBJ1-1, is EPEVTQTPSHQVTQMGQEVILRCVPISNHLYFYWYRQILGQKVEFLVSFYNNEISEKSEIFDDQFSVERPDGSNFTLKIRSTKLEDSAMYFCASSDIGTGRLGPNTEAFFGQGTRLTVV.

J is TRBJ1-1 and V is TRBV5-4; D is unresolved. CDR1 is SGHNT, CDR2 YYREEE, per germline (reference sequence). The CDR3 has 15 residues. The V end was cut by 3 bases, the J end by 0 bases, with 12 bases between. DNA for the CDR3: TGTGCCAGCAGCTCTCAGTCTTTCATGAACACTGAAGCTTTCTTT. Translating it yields CASSSQSFMNTEAFF. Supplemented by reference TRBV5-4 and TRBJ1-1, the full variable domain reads ETGVTQSPTHLIKTRGQQVTLRCSSQSGHNTVSWYQQALGQGPQFIFQYYREEENGRGNFPPRFSGLQFPNYSSELNVNALELDDSALYLCASSSQSFMNTEAFFGQGTRLTVV.

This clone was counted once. CDR3 bases: TGTGCCAGCAGCCCAGGACAGGCCTTTGGTGAGCAGTTCTTC. Translation gives CASSPGQAFGEQFF. This sequence joins TRBV7-3 and TRBJ2-1; 7 positions agree with TRBD1. This CDR3 contains 14 residues. V shed 5 bases, J shed 9 bases, and the junction held 10 bases outside the gene matches. Germline CDR1 SGHTA, CDR2 FQGTGA.

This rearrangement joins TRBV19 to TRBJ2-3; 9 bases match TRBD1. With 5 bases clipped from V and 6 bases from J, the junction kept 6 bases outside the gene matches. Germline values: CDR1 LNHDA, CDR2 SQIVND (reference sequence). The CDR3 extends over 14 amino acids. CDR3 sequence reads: CASSGGQGVDTQYF. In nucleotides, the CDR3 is TGTGCCAGTAGTGGGGGACAGGGCGTGGATACGCAGTATTTT.

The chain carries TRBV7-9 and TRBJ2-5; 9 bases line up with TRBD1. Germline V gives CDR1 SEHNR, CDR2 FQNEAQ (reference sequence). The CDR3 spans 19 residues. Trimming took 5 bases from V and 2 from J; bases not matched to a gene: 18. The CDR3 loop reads CASSRSRDRVSLLQETQYF. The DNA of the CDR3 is TGTGCCAGCAGCCGTTCCCGGGACAGGGTCTCTCTTTTACAAGAGACCCAGTACTTC.

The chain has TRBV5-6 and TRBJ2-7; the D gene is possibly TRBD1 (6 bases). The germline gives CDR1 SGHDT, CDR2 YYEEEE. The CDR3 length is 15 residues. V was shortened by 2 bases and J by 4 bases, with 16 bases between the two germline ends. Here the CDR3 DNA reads TGTGCCAGCAGCTTTGGCATACAGGGTGGATACGAGCAGTACTTC. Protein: CASSFGIQGGYEQYF.

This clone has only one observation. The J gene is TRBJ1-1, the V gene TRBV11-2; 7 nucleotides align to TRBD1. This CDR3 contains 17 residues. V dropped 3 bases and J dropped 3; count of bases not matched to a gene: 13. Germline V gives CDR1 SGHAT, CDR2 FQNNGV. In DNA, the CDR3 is TGTGCCAGCAGCTTTTTTGTCCCACAACAGGGGCACACTGAAGCTTTCTTT. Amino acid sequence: CASSFFVPQQGHTEAFF.

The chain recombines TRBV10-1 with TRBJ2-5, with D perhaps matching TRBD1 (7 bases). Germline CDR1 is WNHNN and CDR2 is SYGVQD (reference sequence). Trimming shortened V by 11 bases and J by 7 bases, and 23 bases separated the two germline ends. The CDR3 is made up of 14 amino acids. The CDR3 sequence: CAAHSTFQGGTQYF. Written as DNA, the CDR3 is TGCGCCGCCCACTCGACCTTCCAGGGGGGGACCCAGTACTTC.

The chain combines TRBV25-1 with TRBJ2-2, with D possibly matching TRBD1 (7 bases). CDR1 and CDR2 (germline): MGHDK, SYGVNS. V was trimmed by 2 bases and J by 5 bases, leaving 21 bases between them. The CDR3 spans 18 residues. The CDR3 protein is CASSEKIQGRGETGELFF. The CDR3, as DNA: TGTGCCAGCAGTGAAAAAATACAGGGCAGGGGGGAAACCGGGGAGCTGTTTTTT.

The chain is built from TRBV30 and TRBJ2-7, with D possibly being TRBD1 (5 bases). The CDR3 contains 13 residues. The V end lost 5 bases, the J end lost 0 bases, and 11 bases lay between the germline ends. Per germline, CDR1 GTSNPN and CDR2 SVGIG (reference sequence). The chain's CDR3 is CAWARQISYEQYF. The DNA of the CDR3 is TGTGCCTGGGCCCGACAGATCTCCTACGAGCAGTACTTC.

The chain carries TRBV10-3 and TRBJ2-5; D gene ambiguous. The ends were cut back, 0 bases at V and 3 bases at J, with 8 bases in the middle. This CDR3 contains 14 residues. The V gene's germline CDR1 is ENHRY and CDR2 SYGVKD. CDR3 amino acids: CAISESSGKETQYF. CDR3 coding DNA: TGTGCCATCAGTGAGTCGTCAGGCAAAGAGACCCAGTACTTC.

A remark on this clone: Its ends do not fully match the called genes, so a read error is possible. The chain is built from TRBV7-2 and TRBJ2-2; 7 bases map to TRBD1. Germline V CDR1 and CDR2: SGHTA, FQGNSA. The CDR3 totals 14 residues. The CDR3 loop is CASSLDRVTGELFF. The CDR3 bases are TGTGCCAGCAGTTTAGACAGGGTAACCGGGGAGCTGTTTTTT. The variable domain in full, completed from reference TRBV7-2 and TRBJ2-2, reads GAGVSQSPSNKVTEKGKDVELRCDPISGHTALYWYRQSLGQGLEFLIYFQGNSAPDKSGLPSDRFSAERTGGSVSTLTIQRTQQEDSAVYLCASSLDRVTGELFFGEGSRLTVL.

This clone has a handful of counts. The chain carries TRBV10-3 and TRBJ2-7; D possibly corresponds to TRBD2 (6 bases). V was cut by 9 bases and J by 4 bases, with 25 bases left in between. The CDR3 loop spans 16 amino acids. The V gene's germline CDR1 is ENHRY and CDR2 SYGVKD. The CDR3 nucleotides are TGTGCCATTTCGTCGCAAGCGGGCTCCGGTCGTTACGAGCAGTACTTC. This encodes CAISSQAGSGRYEQYF.

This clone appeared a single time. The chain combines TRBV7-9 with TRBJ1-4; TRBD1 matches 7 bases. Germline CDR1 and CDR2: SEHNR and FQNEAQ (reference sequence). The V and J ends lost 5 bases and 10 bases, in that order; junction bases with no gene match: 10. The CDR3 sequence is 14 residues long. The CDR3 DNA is TGTGCCAGCAGCGGAGACAGGGCCCTTGGAAAACTGTTTTTT. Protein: CASSGDRALGKLFF.

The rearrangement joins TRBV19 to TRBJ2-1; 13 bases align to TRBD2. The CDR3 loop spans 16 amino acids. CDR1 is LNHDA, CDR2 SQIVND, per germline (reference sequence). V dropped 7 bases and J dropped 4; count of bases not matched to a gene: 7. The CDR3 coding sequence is TGTGCCAGTACCTTACTAGCGGGAGGGCGTTACAATGAGCAGTTCTTC. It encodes CASTLLAGGRYNEQFF.

The CDR3 loop reads CASSSSTSGRADTQYF. CDR3 DNA sequence: TGTGCCAGCAGCTCCTCGACTAGCGGGAGAGCAGATACGCAGTATTTT. The rearrangement uses TRBV7-3 and TRBJ2-3, with TRBD2 matching 12 bases. The V gene's germline CDR1 is SGHTA and CDR2 FQGTGA. This CDR3 contains 16 residues. Trimming at V came to 4 bases and at J to 4 bases, leaving 6 bases not matched to a gene.

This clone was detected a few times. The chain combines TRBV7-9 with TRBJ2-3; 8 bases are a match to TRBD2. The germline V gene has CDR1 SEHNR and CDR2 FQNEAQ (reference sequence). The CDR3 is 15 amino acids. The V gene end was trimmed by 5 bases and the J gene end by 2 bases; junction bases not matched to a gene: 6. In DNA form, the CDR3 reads TGTGCCAGCAGCAAGACTAGCGATCACACAGATACGCAGTATTTT. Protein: CASSKTSDHTDTQYF.